This TCR beta chain was profiled in a study of CXCR3-negative and CXCR3-positive naive CD8 T cells. Overall study findings and caveats: A higher hydrophobicity marked the TRB CDR3s of CXCR3-positive naive cells versus CXCR3-negative naive cells.

To note about this clonotype: Its specificity is unknown.

CDR1 and CDR2 (germline): SEHNR, FQNEAQ (reference sequence). The CDR3 contains 12 residues. The TRB cDNA libraries were prepared by 5' RACE with UMI labels. TCRdb re-analyzed the 5' RACE reads; it lists each CDR3 protein once, without DNA. The data include some 130,000 distinct CDR3 sequences; the top ten clones carry roughly 0.59%. The receptor was derived from a human donor in good health. Some clones in this sample may be carry-over from other donors' samples. The V and J genes are TRBV7-9 and TRBJ1-1; the D gene TCRdb calls, TRBD1, cannot be checked with no DNA. Sequenced: naive CXCR3+ CD8+ T cells from blood. This sample's subset: CD45RO-CCR7+CD27+CD95- naive CD8+ T cells expressing CXCR3 (TNR3+). The chain's CDR3 is CATRTGVTEAFF.